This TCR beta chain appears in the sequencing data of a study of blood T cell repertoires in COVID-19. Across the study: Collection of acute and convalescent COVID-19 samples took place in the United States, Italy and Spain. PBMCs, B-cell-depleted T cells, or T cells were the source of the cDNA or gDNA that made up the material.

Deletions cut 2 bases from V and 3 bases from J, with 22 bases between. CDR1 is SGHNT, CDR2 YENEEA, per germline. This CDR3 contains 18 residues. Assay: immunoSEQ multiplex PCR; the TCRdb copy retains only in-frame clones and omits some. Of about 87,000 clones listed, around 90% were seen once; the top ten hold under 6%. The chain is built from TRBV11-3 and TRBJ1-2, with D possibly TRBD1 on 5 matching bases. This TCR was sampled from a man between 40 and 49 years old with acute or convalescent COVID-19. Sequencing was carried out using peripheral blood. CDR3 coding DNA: TGTGCCAGCAGCTTAAGGAGAATGGGGCGGGGAAAAGACTATGGCTACACCTTC. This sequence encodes CASSLRRMGRGKDYGYTF.